The 17 T cell receptor beta chains in this list originate from one sample, sequenced in a study of cytotoxic CD8 clonotypes in ibrutinib-treated CLL. The table came from immunoSEQ multiplex PCR; TCRdb's copy has only in-frame clones and leaves some out. The sample lists hundreds of thousands of clones; 70% were seen once. The sample was PBMCs, taken after 24 months of ibrutinib treatment. The receptors originated from a human donor with chronic lymphocytic leukemia.

The genes are TRBV11-2 and TRBJ2-7, with no clear D. Trimming stripped 0 bases from V and 7 bases from J, with 13 bases between. Germline assignment: CDR1 SGHAT and CDR2 FQNNGV. The CDR3 covers 14 residues. CDR3 amino acids: CASSLDITLGEQYF. The CDR3 bases are TGTGCCAGCAGCTTAGATATTACCTTAGGTGAGCAGTACTTC.

The chain recombines TRBV29-1 with TRBJ2-3; 13 bases map to TRBD2. The J segment lost 0 bases and the V segment lost 8 bases, leaving 11 bases of the junction unmatched. This CDR3 has 17 amino acids. Germline V lookup: CDR1 SQVTM, CDR2 ANQGSEA. CDR3 sequence: CSTRAGGLAGSTDTQYF. In DNA, the CDR3 is TGCAGCACCCGGGCAGGGGGACTAGCGGGAAGCACAGATACGCAGTATTTT.

This clone was detected once. This chain uses TRBV15 with TRBJ2-7; D is undetermined. The CDR3 spans 19 residues. Trimming stripped 5 bases from V and 0 bases from J, with 26 bases between. Germline CDR1 reads LNHNV; CDR2 reads YYDKDF (reference sequence). The CDR3 reads CATSGATETAARSSYEQYF. In DNA, the CDR3 is TGTGCCACCAGCGGTGCCACAGAAACGGCGGCCCGAAGCTCCTACGAGCAGTACTTC.

About this clone: The germline gene is not matched at one end of the junction; a read error may be the cause. Written as DNA, the CDR3 is TGTGCTAGCAGCTTAGTAGGAGGTGAGCAGTTCTTC. It is translated as CASSLVGGEQFF. The V call is TRBV7-7, the J call TRBJ2-1; D possibly corresponds to TRBD2 (5 bases). CDR3 length: 12 amino acids. Germline CDR1 and CDR2: SSHAT and FNYEAQ (reference sequence).

The chain joins TRBV5-4 to TRBJ1-2, with D possibly being TRBD1 (6 bases). The CDR3 extends over 15 amino acids. Germline-derived CDR1 and CDR2 are SGHNT and YYREEE (reference sequence). V lost 0 bases and J lost 2, with 11 bases in between. CDR3 nucleotide sequence: TGTGCCAGCAGCTTGGGGAACAGGGTGAACTATGGCTACACCTTC. Its protein is CASSLGNRVNYGYTF.

V usage is TRBV7-3 and J usage is TRBJ2-5; the D gene could be TRBD1 or TRBD2 (5 bases each). The V gene lost 2 bases and the J gene lost 5 bases, with 15 bases spanning the gap. Per the germline V gene, CDR1 is SGHTA and CDR2 is FQGTGA. The CDR3 covers 15 residues. CDR3 coding DNA: TGTGCCAGCAGCTTATTTGGGGCCCCGGGGGAGACCCAGTACTTC. The encoded protein is CASSLFGAPGETQYF.

This clone was found a few times. J is TRBJ2-2 and V is TRBV5-1; TRBD2 matches 7 bases. The CDR3 spans 14 residues. The junction had 3 bases not matched to a gene; V was cut back by 4 bases and J by 3 bases. Per germline, CDR1 SGHRS and CDR2 YFSETQ. The CDR3 sequence is CASSGAGYTGELFF. DNA for the CDR3: TGCGCCAGCAGCGGAGCGGGATACACCGGGGAGCTGTTTTTT.

The rearrangement joins TRBV5-4 to TRBJ2-1, with D possibly TRBD2 on 5 matching bases. The germline V gene encodes CDR1 SGHNT and CDR2 YYREEE (reference sequence). The CDR3 covers 13 residues. V was clipped by 4 bases and J by 8 bases, with 13 bases between them. This CDR3 is CASSTDWRDEQFF. Written as DNA, the CDR3 is TGTGCCAGCAGCACGGACTGGCGGGATGAGCAGTTCTTC.

The J gene is TRBJ2-3, the V gene TRBV27; 9 nucleotides align to TRBD2. The V segment lost 3 bases and the J segment 3 bases; nucleotides outside the gene matches: 10. From germline, CDR1 is MNHEY and CDR2 SMNVEV (reference sequence). The CDR3 sequence is 17 residues long. The CDR3 DNA sequence: TGTGCCAGCAGTTTCTCCCCACTAGCGGGCCCAACAGATACGCAGTATTTT. Its protein product is CASSFSPLAGPTDTQYF.

Only a few counts were recorded for this clone. V and J are TRBV11-1 and TRBJ2-7; TRBD2 matches at 7 bases. The germline gives CDR1 SGHAT, CDR2 FQDESV (reference sequence). The CDR3 consists of 15 residues. With 5 bases clipped from V and 3 bases from J, the junction kept 10 bases outside the gene matches. The DNA for the CDR3 is TGTGCCAGCAGCCAAACGGCTAGCGGATTCTACGAGCAGTACTTC. This encodes CASSQTASGFYEQYF.

The chain couples TRBV7-3 to TRBJ2-3, with D perhaps matching TRBD2 (5 bases). The CDR3 has 14 amino acids. The germline gives CDR1 SGHTA, CDR2 FQGTGA. V dropped 7 bases and J dropped 2 bases, with 13 bases sitting between them. The CDR3 sequence: CASTRAAHTDTQYF. The CDR3 DNA reads TGTGCCAGCACCAGAGCGGCCCACACAGATACGCAGTATTTT.

This clone was found a few times. At one end, the junction sequence differs from germline, possibly due to a read error. The V call is TRBV6-5, the J call TRBJ1-5; maybe TRBD1 (5 bases). Germline lookup yields CDR1 MNHEY and CDR2 SVGAGI. The CDR3 length is 12 residues. Here the CDR3 DNA reads TGTGCGAGCAGGGAGGGTAATCAGCCCCAGCATTTT. Protein: CASREGNQPQHF.

The rearrangement joins TRBV25-1 to TRBJ2-1, with unresolved D. Trimming shortened V by 2 bases and J by 0 bases, and 11 bases separated the two germline ends. Germline values: CDR1 MGHDK, CDR2 SYGVNS. The CDR3 loop spans 16 amino acids. DNA of the CDR3: TGTGCCAGCAGTGAAATCTCTCTAGTCTCCTACAATGAGCAGTTCTTC. Translation gives CASSEISLVSYNEQFF.

The chain combines TRBV21-1 with TRBJ1-2; the table's D call, TRBD1, was not checked against the DNA. TRBV21-1 is a pseudogene locus. CDR3 length: 14 amino acids. CDR3 loop: CASSILDRRDGYTF. In DNA form, the CDR3 reads TGTGCCAGCAGCATCCTGGACAGAAGGGATGGCTACACCTTC.

The J gene is TRBJ2-5, the V gene TRBV18, with D tentatively TRBD1 (5 bases). Deletions cut 6 bases from V and 1 base from J, with 6 bases between. The CDR3 has 12 residues. The germline gives CDR1 KGHSH, CDR2 LQKENI. The CDR3 bases are TGTGCCAGCTCCCAGGGCCAAGAGACCCAGTACTTC. It codes for CASSQGQETQYF.

This clone appeared a few times. This sequence joins TRBV5-1 and TRBJ2-2; no clear D gene. V lost 2 bases and J lost 6, with 5 bases in between. The CDR3 sequence is 12 residues long. Germline assignment: CDR1 SGHRS and CDR2 YFSETQ. The DNA for the CDR3 is TGCGCCAGCAGCTTCTCAGCCGGGGAGCTGTTTTTT. This encodes CASSFSAGELFF.

V usage is TRBV18 and J usage is TRBJ1-5; D is perhaps TRBD1 (6 bases). The V end lost 2 bases, the J end lost 3 bases, and 8 bases lay between the germline ends. Germline V CDR1 and CDR2: KGHSH, LQKENI. This CDR3 has 14 amino acids. The CDR3 nucleotides are TGTGCCAGCTCACCAGGACAGAACAATCAGCCCCAGCATTTT. Amino acid sequence: CASSPGQNNQPQHF.